A single sample is the source of the 2 T cell receptor beta chains below, sequenced in a study of shared clonotypes between healthy human individuals. As defined, naive CD8 cells were CD45RO-negative and positively selected for CCR7, with terminally differentiated effector memory CD45RA+ cells excluded. Method: immunoSEQ multiplex PCR; TCRdb's copy keeps in-frame clones and lacks some. The table shows 600,000 or so clones, with roughly 95% occurring only once. Input material: naive CD8+ T cells sorted from blood. These receptors came from a young woman in good health.

The rearrangement links TRBV2 to TRBJ2-6; tentatively, D is TRBD1 or TRBD2 (6 bases each). Per germline, CDR1 SNHLY and CDR2 FYNNEI. V was trimmed by 7 bases and J by 1 base, leaving 8 bases between them. The CDR3 totals 14 residues. CDR3 nucleotide sequence: TGTGCCAGCAAGGGGGGATCTGGGGCCAACGTCCTGACTTTC. Residues: CASKGGSGANVLTF.

This chain links TRBV6-6 with TRBJ1-1, with 9 bases lining up with TRBD1. The germline V gene encodes CDR1 MNHNY and CDR2 SVGAGI (reference sequence). CDR3 size: 15 residues. V was clipped by 6 bases and J by 2 bases; unmatched bases: 7. The CDR3 nucleotides are TGTGCCAGCAGCGATATTACAGGGGGCAACACTGAAGCTTTCTTT. It translates to CASSDITGGNTEAFF.